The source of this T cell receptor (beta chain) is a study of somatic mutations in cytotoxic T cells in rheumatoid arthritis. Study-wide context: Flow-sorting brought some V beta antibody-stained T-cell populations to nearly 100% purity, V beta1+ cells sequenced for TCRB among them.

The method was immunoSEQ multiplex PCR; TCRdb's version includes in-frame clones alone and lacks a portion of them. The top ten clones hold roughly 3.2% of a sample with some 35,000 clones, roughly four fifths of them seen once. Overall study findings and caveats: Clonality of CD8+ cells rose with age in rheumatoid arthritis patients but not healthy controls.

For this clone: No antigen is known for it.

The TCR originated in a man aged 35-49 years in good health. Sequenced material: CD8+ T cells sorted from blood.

The CDR3: CASSTSGAGQPQHF. In nucleotides, the CDR3 is TGTGCCAGCAGCACCTCGGGGGCTGGGCAGCCCCAGCATTTT. The genes are TRBV7-6 and TRBJ1-5; D might be TRBD1 (6 bases). The CDR3 extends over 14 amino acids. The V and J ends lost 5 bases and 7 bases respectively, with 15 bases between them. Germline lookup yields CDR1 SGHVS and CDR2 FNYEAQ.